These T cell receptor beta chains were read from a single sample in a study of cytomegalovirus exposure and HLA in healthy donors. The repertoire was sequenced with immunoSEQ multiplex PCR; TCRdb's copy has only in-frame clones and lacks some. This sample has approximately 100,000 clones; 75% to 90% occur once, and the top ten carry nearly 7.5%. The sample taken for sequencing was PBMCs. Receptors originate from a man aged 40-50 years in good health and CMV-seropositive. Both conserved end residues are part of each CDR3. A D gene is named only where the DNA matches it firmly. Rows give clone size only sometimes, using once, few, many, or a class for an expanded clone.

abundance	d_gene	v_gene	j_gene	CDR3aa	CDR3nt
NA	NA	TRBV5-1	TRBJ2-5	CASSSLGRTDQETQYF	TGCGCCAGCAGCTCGCTCGGCCGGACAGATCAAGAGACCCAGTACTTC
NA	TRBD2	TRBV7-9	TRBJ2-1	CASSLPGGGNEQFF	TGTGCCAGCAGCTTACCCGGGGGGGGAAATGAGCAGTTCTTC
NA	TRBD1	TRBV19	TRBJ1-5	CASSTGVGRDREPQHF	TGTGCCAGTAGTACGGGGGTGGGCCGGGACAGGGAGCCCCAGCATTTT
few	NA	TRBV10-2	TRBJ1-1	CASSDPVNTEAFF	TGCGCCAGCAGTGACCCAGTGAACACTGAAGCTTTCTTT
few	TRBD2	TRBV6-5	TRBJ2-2	CASSYRTSGNTGELFF	TGTGCCAGCAGTTACCGGACTAGCGGGAACACCGGGGAGCTGTTTTTT
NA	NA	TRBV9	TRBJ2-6	CASSVGSGANVLTF	TGTGCCAGCAGCGTCGGTTCTGGGGCCAACGTCCTGACTTTC
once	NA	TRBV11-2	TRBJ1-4	CASSPTRGAGYEKLFF	TGTGCCAGCAGCCCGACCAGGGGCGCGGGTTATGAAAAACTGTTTTTT
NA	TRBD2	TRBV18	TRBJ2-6	CASSARRGAGANVLTF	TGTGCCAGCTCAGCGCGGCGGGGGGCTGGGGCCAACGTCCTGACTTTC
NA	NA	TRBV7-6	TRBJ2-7	CASSLTGTGEQYF	TGTGCCAGCAGCTTAACAGGGACCGGCGAGCAGTACTTC
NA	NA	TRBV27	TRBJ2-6	CASSLSWQANSGANVLTF	TGTGCCAGCAGTTTATCGTGGCAGGCAAACTCTGGGGCCAACGTCCTGACTTTC